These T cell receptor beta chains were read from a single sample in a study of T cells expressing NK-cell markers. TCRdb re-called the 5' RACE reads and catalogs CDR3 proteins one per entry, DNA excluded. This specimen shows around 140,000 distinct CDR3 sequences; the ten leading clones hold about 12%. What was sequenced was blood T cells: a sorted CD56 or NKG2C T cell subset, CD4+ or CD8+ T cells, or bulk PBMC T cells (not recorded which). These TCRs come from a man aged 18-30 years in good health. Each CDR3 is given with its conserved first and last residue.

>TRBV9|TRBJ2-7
CASSVGFGGDSYEQYF
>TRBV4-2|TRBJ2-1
CASSQVRESEQFF
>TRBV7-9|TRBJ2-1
CASSPGLAGTQFF
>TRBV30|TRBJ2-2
CAWGTSGAGELFF
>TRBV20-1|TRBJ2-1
CSANADQYYNEQFF
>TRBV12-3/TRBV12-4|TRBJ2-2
CASSLWSGVNTGELFF
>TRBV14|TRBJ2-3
CASSQDLSILRYF
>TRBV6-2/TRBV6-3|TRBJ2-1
CPLQGDNEQFF
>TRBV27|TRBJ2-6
CASSPITHSGANVLTF
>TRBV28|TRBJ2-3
CASSQGQGLPRDTQYF
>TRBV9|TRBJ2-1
CASSVVLAGDEQFF
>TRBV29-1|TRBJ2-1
CSVGGSVGVANEQFF
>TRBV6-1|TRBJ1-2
CASSKTENYGYTF
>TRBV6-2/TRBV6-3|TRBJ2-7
CASSYTSWFRQTGWKFYEQYF
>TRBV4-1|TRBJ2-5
CASSQGYKILSTETQYF
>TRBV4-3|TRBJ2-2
CASSQEVGENTGELFF
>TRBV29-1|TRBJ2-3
CRADKLGAQYF
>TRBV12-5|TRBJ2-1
CASGLLEEQFF
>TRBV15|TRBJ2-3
CAVRSGRVDTQYF
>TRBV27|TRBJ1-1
CASSSPWADVNTEAFF
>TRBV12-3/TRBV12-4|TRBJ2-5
CASSPQEGRETQYF
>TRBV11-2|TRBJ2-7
CASSLAGRSHEQYF
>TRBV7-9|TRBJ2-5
CASALSSRGREETQYF
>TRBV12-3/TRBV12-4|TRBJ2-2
CASTWGTSGELFF
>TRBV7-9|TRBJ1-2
CASSFPQGAGYGYTF
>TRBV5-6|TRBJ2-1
CASSPGAGVDEQFF
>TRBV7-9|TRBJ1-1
CASSATGTEAFF
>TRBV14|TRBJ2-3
CASSQDLMYTQYF
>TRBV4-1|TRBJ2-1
CASATSGYNEQFF
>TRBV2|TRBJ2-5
CASSDGRRGTQYF
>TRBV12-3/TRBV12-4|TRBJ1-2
CASSLGRGSYGYTF
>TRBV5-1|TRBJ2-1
CASSLGGSTSYNEQFF
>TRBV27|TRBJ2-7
CASSAFGQGTYEQYF
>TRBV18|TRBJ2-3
CASSPTETLRGTDTQYF
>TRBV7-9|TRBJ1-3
CASSFFSSGNTIYF
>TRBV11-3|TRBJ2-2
CASSPHPGQTGELFF
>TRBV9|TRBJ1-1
CASSASGGSHTEAFF
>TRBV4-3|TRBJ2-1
CASSQEAWRLAEAYNEQFF
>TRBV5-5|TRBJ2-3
CASSFFIAGGTDTQYF
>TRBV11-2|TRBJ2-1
CASSLERGQGVFYNEQFF
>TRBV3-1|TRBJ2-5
CASSQVYRVKGQETQYF
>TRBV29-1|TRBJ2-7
CSVYKGLDYYEQYF
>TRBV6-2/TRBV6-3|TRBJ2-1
CASTDGRAADEQFF
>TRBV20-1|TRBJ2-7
CSARDPHSYEQYF
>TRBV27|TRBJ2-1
CASSSHVGHNEQFF